This T cell receptor beta chain was profiled in a study of cytomegalovirus exposure and HLA in healthy donors. General observations from the study: For TCR beta chains, V- and J-gene trimming was later linked to a missense DCLRE1C variant. TRBV6-2, TRBV6-3 and some other V segments were excluded as indistinguishable. Sequencing depth roughly uniform across donors was assumed in presence/absence analyses. Earlier analysis yielded a pattern in which most TCR beta V segments were productive about 90% or about 30% of the time.

About this clone: Its antigen is unidentified.

PCR employed 60 Vbeta and 13 Jbeta primers. Using immunoSEQ multiplex PCR, the repertoire was profiled, and TCRdb retains in-frame clones only, with some absent. The table lists about 200,000 clones, approximately 70% of them singletons, with 1.5% to 2% in the top ten. Germline lookup yields CDR1 SGDLS and CDR2 YYNGEE. The CDR3 covers 17 residues. V shed 2 bases, J shed 6 bases, and the junction held 13 bases outside the gene matches. The chain recombines TRBV9 with TRBJ1-2, with 10 bases matching TRBD1. The source material was PBMCs. This TCR was recovered from a woman aged 30 to 39 in good health and CMV-seronegative. CDR3 nucleotide sequence: TGTGCCAGCAGCGTCGATTCGGGTTTGGGACAGGGGAATGGCTACACCTTC. Translation gives CASSVDSGLGQGNGYTF.